This TCR beta chain derives from a study of blood T cell repertoires in COVID-19. Study details: The United States, Italy and Spain provided the acute and convalescent COVID-19 samples. T cells, B-cell-depleted T cells, or PBMCs supplied cDNA or gDNA.

Authors' analysis steps: Scientists estimated how many nucleated cells there were by amplifying reference gene primers. Sequenced by immunoSEQ multiplex PCR; TCRdb stores in-frame clones only, minus some. V and J calls and clone size come straight from that table; D and trimming were deduced from the DNA. The data show roughly 220,000 clones, approximately 80% seen once. V lost 5 bases, J lost 0 bases, and 11 bases lay in between. The CDR3 totals 14 residues. Germline assignment: CDR1 SGHVS and CDR2 FQNEAQ. This clonotype originated in a man in his thirties or forties with active or convalescent COVID-19. The chain carries TRBV7-8 and TRBJ2-7, with D possibly TRBD1 on 6 matching bases. Sequenced sample: peripheral blood. The DNA of the CDR3 is TGTGCCAGCAGCCGAGACAGGAGCTCCTACGAGCAGTACTTC. Protein: CASSRDRSSYEQYF.